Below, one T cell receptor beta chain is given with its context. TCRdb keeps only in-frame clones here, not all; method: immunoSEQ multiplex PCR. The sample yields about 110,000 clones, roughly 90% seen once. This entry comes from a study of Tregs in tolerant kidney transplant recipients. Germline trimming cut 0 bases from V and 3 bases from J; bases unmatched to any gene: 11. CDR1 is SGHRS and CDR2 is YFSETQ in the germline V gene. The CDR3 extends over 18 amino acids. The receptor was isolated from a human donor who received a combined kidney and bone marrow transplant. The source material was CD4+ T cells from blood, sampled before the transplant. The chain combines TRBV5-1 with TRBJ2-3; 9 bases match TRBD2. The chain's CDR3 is CASSLVSVSGSWTDTQYF. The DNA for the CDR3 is TGCGCCAGCAGCTTGGTTAGTGTTAGCGGGAGTTGGACAGATACGCAGTATTTT.